Below, 17 T cell receptor beta chains from the same sample are listed, as sequenced in a study of blood T cell repertoires in COVID-19. Some clones are missing from TCRdb's copy, which holds only in-frame ones; the method was immunoSEQ multiplex PCR. The sample consists of hundreds of thousands of clones, around nine tenths of them appearing once. The sample consisted of peripheral blood. The receptors here all came from a woman in her sixties or seventies with COVID-19, enrolled during active disease.

The rearrangement joins TRBV28 to TRBJ2-1; 9 bases match TRBD2. The CDR3 consists of 15 residues. Losses at the gene ends were 3 bases for V and 6 bases for J; bases not matched to a gene: 6. CDR1 is MDHEN, CDR2 SYDVKM, per germline. DNA for the CDR3: TGTGCCAGCAGTTTGGGCGGGGGGGCGATCAATGAGCAGTTCTTC. This translates into CASSLGGGAINEQFF.

Comments on this clone: The sample contains more than one DNA sequence encoding this CDR3. This chain connects TRBV3-1 (or the pseudogene TRBV3-2) to TRBJ2-4, with D uncertain. This CDR3 has 13 residues. Germline lookup yields CDR1 LGHDT and CDR2 YNNKEL (reference sequence). The ends were cut back, 4 bases at V and 0 bases at J, with 4 bases in the middle. This CDR3 is CASSLLAKNIQYF. In DNA, the CDR3 is TGTGCCAGCAGCCTCTTAGCCAAAAACATTCAGTACTTC.

This clone was recorded only once. V gene TRBV7-2 combines with J gene TRBJ2-7, with TRBD2 matching 10 bases. Germline lookup yields CDR1 SGHTA and CDR2 FQGNSA. The CDR3 contains 15 residues. V shed 5 bases and J 3 bases; nucleotides not matched to a gene: 7. In DNA, the CDR3 is TGTGCCAGCAGCGCCTGGACTAGCGGCGGCTACGAGCAGTACTTC. Translated, it gives CASSAWTSGGYEQYF. The full variable domain, with the rest looked up from reference TRBV7-2 and TRBJ2-7, is GAGVSQSPSNKVTEKGKDVELRCDPISGHTALYWYRQSLGQGLEFLIYFQGNSAPDKSGLPSDRFSAERTGGSVSTLTIQRTQQEDSAVYLCASSAWTSGGYEQYFGPGTRLTVT.

The chain uses TRBV19 and TRBJ2-1; 7 nucleotides line up with TRBD1. Germline lookup yields CDR1 LNHDA and CDR2 SQIVND (reference sequence). Trimming cost V 4 bases and J 2 bases; bases outside gene matches: 2. The CDR3 is 14 residues long. The CDR3 region has the DNA TGTGCCAGTAGTAACAGGGGAGCCTACAATGAGCAGTTCTTC. This codes for CASSNRGAYNEQFF.

This clone was recorded only once. The chain combines TRBV27 with TRBJ1-2, with D possibly matching TRBD1 (5 bases). This CDR3 has 12 amino acids. Trimming stripped 10 bases from V and 6 bases from J, with 15 bases between. Germline V CDR1 and CDR2: MNHEY, SMNVEV (reference sequence). CDR3 in DNA: TGTGCCACCGCGGACACATGGGATGGCTACACCTTC. It codes for CATADTWDGYTF.

This chain links TRBV19 with TRBJ2-2; D is uncertain. CDR3 size: 14 residues. The V gene lost 4 bases and the J gene lost 0 bases, with 6 bases spanning the gap. Germline lookup yields CDR1 LNHDA and CDR2 SQIVND (reference sequence). CDR3 nucleotides: TGTGCCAGTAGTAGGTCGGCGAACACCGGGGAGCTGTTTTTT. Protein product: CASSRSANTGELFF.

Concerning this clone: Other nucleotide sequences from this sample produce the same CDR3. V usage is TRBV6-5 and J usage is TRBJ1-3, with D possibly matching TRBD1 (5 bases). Trimming took off 2 bases at V and 0 bases at J, with 5 bases between the two ends. This CDR3 is 14 amino acids long. Germline V gene lookup returns CDR1 MNHEY and CDR2 SVGAGI. CDR3 bases: TGTGCCAGCAGTTACCAGGGCTCTGGAAACACCATATATTTT. This sequence encodes CASSYQGSGNTIYF.

V gene TRBV5-1 combines with J gene TRBJ1-2; no clear D gene. In germline, CDR1 is SGHRS, CDR2 YFSETQ. This CDR3 contains 14 residues. The ends were cut back, 0 bases at V and 3 bases at J, with 9 bases in the middle. CDR3 sequence reads: CASSLAVSDYGYTF. In DNA form, the CDR3 reads TGCGCCAGCAGCTTGGCCGTCAGCGACTATGGCTACACCTTC.

This clone was counted between two and nine times. V gene TRBV5-1 combines with J gene TRBJ2-2; 13 bases align to TRBD2. Germline loops: CDR1 SGHRS, CDR2 YFSETQ. The CDR3 sequence is 16 residues long. V shed 3 bases, J shed 7 bases, and the junction held 6 bases outside the gene matches. The CDR3 DNA is TGCGCCAGCAGCTCAAGACTAGCGGGGGGCGGCGGGGAGCTGTTTTTT. Its protein product is CASSSRLAGGGGELFF.

Here the CDR3 DNA reads TGTGCCAGCAGATTTCTAGCGGGGGGACATGAGCAGTTCTTC. Its protein product is CASRFLAGGHEQFF. This chain joins TRBV2 and TRBJ2-1; TRBD2 matches 11 bases. J was trimmed by 8 bases and V by 6 bases; bases with no gene match: 6. The germline V gene has CDR1 SNHLY and CDR2 FYNNEI. The CDR3 has 14 amino acids.

The J gene is TRBJ2-1, the V gene TRBV5-1; weak D call: TRBD2 (6 bases). V lost 4 bases, J lost 7 bases, and 15 bases lay in between. The CDR3 has 14 residues. Germline V CDR1 and CDR2: SGHRS, YFSETQ. As DNA, the CDR3 is TGCGCCAGCAGCATTGGGGGGACGAGGAATGAGCAGTTCTTC. It encodes CASSIGGTRNEQFF.

The CDR3 DNA sequence: TGTGCCAGCCGGAGCAGGGGGAAGGATCAGCCCCAGCATTTT. Amino acid sequence: CASRSRGKDQPQHF. V usage is TRBV28 and J usage is TRBJ1-5, with TRBD1 matching over 7 bases. Germline CDR1 MDHEN, CDR2 SYDVKM. This CDR3 contains 14 residues. V was clipped by 8 bases and J by 5 bases; unmatched bases: 9.

The chain links TRBV28 to TRBJ1-5; D call uncertain. The V end lost 11 bases, the J end lost 4 bases, and 27 bases lay between the germline ends. The CDR3 covers 17 residues. The germline CDR1 and CDR2 sequences are MDHEN and SYDVKM. The CDR3 reads CAAGPSAPREENQPQHF. The CDR3 DNA reads TGTGCCGCCGGTCCCTCCGCCCCGCGAGAAGAAAATCAGCCCCAGCATTTT. The whole variable domain, remainder taken from reference TRBV28 and TRBJ1-5, is DVKVTQSSRYLVKRTGEKVFLECVQDMDHENMFWYRQDPGLGLRLIYFSYDVKMKEKGDIPEGYSVSREKKERFSLILESASTNQTSMYLCAAGPSAPREENQPQHFGDGTRLSIL.

The V and J genes are TRBV27 and TRBJ2-1, with D possibly matching TRBD2 (7 bases). CDR1 and CDR2 (germline): MNHEY, SMNVEV (reference sequence). The CDR3 consists of 13 residues. V dropped 9 bases and J dropped 7 bases, with 16 bases sitting between them. DNA for the CDR3: TGTGCCAGTTATCGGGGGGCCGGGAATGAGCAGTTCTTC. Residues: CASYRGAGNEQFF.

The J gene is TRBJ2-7, the V gene TRBV6-2 or TRBV6-3, with D tentatively TRBD1 (6 bases). The germline V gene encodes CDR1 MNHEY and CDR2 SVGEGT. Trimming pared 6 bases from V and 4 bases from J, leaving 10 bases between. This CDR3 is built from 12 residues. The CDR3 is CASSDTGYEQYF. CDR3 nucleotide sequence: TGTGCCAGCAGCGACACAGGGTACGAGCAGTACTTC.

The V and J genes are TRBV11-2 and TRBJ2-5, with 10 bases identical to TRBD1. The CDR3 runs to 16 residues. The germline V gene encodes CDR1 SGHAT and CDR2 FQNNGV. Trimming cost V 1 base and J 5 bases; bases outside gene matches: 7. The CDR3 bases are TGTGCCAGCAGCTTAGCGACAGGGGGCCTGGGGGAGACCCAGTACTTC. Encoded protein: CASSLATGGLGETQYF.

The CDR3 DNA follows: TGCAGTGCTAGTGGGGGGGGCCGGAACAATGAGCAGTTCTTC. Its protein is CSASGGGRNNEQFF. V usage is TRBV20-1 and J usage is TRBJ2-1; D is perhaps TRBD2 (7 bases). The germline V gene encodes CDR1 DFQATT and CDR2 SNEGSKA (reference sequence). The CDR3 totals 14 residues. Trimming cost V 3 bases and J 5 bases, with 14 bases left between them.